This T cell receptor (beta chain) was sequenced during a study of blood T cells in healthy people across ages. Primers used in a second PCR of about 7 to 12 cycles were a sample-barcoded 5' primer and a J-beta primer mix. TCRdb independently ran MiXCR on the 5' RACE reads; one entry per CDR3 protein. Of about 760,000 distinct CDR3 sequences listed, roughly three fifths were seen once; the top ten hold 20% to 30%. The germline V gene encodes CDR1 MDHEN and CDR2 SYDVKM. V lost 8 bases and J lost 5, with 19 bases in between. The CDR3 spans 15 residues. The genes are TRBV28 and TRBJ1-5; D perhaps matches TRBD1 (6 bases). This TCR was sampled from a man aged 40-55 years in good health. Sequenced: blood. The CDR3 sequence is CASGRQETADQPQHF. As DNA, the CDR3 is TGTGCCAGCGGCAGACAGGAAACGGCGGATCAGCCCCAGCATTTT.